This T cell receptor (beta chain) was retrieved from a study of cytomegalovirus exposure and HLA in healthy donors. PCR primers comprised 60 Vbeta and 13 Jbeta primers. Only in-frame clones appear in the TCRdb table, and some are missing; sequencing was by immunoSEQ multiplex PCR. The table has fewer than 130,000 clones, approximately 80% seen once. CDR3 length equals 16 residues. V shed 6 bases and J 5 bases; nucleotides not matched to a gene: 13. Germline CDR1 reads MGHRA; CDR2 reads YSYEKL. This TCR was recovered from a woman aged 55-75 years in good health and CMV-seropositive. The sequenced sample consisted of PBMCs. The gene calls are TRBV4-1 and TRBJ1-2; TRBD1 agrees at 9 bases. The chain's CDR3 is CASRSRRTGVGYGYTF. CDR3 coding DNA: TGCGCCAGCAGAAGTAGAAGGACAGGGGTGGGTTATGGCTACACCTTC.